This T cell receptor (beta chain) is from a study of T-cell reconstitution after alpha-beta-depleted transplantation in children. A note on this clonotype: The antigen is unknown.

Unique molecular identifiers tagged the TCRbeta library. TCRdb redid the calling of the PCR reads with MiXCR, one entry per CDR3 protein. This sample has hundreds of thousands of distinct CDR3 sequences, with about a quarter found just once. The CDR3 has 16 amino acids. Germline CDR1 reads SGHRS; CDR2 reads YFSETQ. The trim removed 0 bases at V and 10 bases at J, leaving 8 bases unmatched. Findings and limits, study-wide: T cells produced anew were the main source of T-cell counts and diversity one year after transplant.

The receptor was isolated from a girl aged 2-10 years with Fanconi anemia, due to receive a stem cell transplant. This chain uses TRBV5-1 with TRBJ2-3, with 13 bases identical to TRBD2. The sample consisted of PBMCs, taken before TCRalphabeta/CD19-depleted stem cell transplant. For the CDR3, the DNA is TGCGCCAGCAGCTTGGGGACTAGCGGGGGTCAATTTCCGCAGTATTTT. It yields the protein CASSLGTSGGQFPQYF.